The present T cell receptor (beta chain) was sequenced within a study of T cells in Graves' hyperthyroidism and ophthalmopathy. Study background: Prior to any treatment, at the point of initial diagnosis, peripheral blood was collected.

Subjects aged 18 to 65 presented with newly diagnosed hyperthyroidism of less than 2 months' duration. The CDR3 length is 15 residues. Germline CDR1 reads MNHEY; CDR2 reads SVGAGI. The ends were cut back, 7 bases at V and 2 bases at J, with 15 bases in the middle. TCR beta CDR3 regions were amplified from RNA transcripts. An initial round of RT-PCR targeting the TCR CDR3 relied on the HTBI primer set. TCRdb re-derived calls from the multiplex PCR reads in MiXCR, one entry per CDR3 protein. The sample records around 700,000 distinct CDR3 sequences, over 15% being singletons. Many counts were recorded for this clonotype. The antigen is unknown. General study findings and limits: Researchers report that a 13 V-J model separated ophthalmopathy from stable hyperthyroidism.

The rearrangement joins TRBV6-5 to TRBJ1-3, with D perhaps matching TRBD1 (5 bases). Sequenced sample: blood. The sequence derives from a woman in her fifties or sixties with Graves' hyperthyroidism that later progressed to Graves' ophthalmopathy. In DNA, the CDR3 is TGTGCCAGCACTTCCACCGGGGGACCTGGAAACACCATATATTTT. Protein product: CASTSTGGPGNTIYF.